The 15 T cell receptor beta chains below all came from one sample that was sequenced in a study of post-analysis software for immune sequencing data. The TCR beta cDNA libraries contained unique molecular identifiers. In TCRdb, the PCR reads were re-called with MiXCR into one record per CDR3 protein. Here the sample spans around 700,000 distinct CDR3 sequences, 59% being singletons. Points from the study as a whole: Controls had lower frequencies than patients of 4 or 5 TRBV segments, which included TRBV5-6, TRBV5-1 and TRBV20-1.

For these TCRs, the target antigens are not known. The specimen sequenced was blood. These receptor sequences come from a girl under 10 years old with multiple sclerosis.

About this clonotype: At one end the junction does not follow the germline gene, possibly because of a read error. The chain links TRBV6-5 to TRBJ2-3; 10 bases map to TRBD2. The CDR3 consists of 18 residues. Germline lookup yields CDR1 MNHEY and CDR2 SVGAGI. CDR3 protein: CASRYYILSGRPTDTQYF. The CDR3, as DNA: TGTGCCAGCAGGTACTACATCCTTAGCGGGAGGCCCACAGATACGCAGTATTTT.

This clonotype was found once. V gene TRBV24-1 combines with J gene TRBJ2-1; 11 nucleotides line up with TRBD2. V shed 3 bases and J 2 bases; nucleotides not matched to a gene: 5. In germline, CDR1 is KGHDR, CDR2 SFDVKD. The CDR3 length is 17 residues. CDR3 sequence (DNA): TGTGCCACCAGTGATACTAGCGGGAGTGGGGCCTACAATGAGCAGTTCTTC. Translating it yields CATSDTSGSGAYNEQFF.

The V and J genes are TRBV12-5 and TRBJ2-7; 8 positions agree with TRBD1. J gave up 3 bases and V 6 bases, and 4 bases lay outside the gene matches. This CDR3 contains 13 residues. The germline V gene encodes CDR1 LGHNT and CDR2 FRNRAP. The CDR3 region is CASGQGQVYEQYF. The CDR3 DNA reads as TGTGCTAGTGGCCAGGGACAGGTCTACGAGCAGTACTTC.

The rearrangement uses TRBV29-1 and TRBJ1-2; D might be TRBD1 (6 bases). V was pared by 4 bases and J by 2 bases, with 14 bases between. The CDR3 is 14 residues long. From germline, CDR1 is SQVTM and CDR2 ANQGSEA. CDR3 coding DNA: TGCAGCGTTGTTGTGCTGGGGGCAAACTATGGCTACACCTTC. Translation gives CSVVVLGANYGYTF. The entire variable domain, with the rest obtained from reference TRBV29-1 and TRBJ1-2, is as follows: SAVISQKPSRDICQRGTSLTIQCQVDSQVTMMFWYRQQPGQSLTLIATANQGSEATYESGFVIDKFPISRPNLTFSTLTVSNMSPEDSSIYLCSVVVLGANYGYTFGSGTRLTVV.

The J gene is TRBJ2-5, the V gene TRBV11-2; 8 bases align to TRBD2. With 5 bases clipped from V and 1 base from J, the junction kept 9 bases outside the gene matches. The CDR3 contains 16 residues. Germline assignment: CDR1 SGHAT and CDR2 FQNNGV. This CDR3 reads CASSPLGGGLQETQYF. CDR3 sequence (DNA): TGTGCCAGCAGCCCGCTCGGCGGGGGGCTCCAAGAGACCCAGTACTTC.

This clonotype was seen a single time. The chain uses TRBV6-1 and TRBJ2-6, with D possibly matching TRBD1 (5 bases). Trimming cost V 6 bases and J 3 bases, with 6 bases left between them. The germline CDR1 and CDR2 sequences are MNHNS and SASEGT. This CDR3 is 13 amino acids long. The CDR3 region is CASRTVGANVLTF. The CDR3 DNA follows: TGTGCCAGCAGGACAGTTGGGGCCAACGTCCTGACTTTC.

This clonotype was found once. The CDR3 sequence is CASSSRGGQWEQYF. As DNA, the CDR3 is TGTGCCAGCAGCTCCCGGGGGGGGCAATGGGAGCAGTACTTC. The V gene is TRBV9, the J gene TRBJ2-7; the match to TRBD2 covers 8 bases. The junction had 10 bases not matched to a gene; V was cut back by 4 bases and J by 7 bases. Germline values: CDR1 SGDLS, CDR2 YYNGEE. The CDR3 contains 14 residues.

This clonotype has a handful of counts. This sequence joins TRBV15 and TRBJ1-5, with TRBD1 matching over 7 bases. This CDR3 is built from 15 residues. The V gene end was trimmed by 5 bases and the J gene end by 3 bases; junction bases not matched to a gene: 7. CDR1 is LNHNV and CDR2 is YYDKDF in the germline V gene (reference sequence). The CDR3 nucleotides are TGTGCCACCAGCCGACTTGACAGGGACAATCAGCCCCAGCATTTT. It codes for CATSRLDRDNQPQHF. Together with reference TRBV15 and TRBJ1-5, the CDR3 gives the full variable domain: DAMVIQNPRYQVTQFGKPVTLSCSQTLNHNVMYWYQQKSSQAPKLLFHYYDKDFNNEADTPDNFQSRRPNTSFCFLDIRSPGLGDTAMYLCATSRLDRDNQPQHFGDGTRLSIL.

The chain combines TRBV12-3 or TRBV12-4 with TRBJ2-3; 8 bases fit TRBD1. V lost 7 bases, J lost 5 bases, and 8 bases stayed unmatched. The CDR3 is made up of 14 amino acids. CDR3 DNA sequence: TGTGCCAGCAAAAGGGACAGGAGGGGAGATACGCAGTATTTT. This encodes CASKRDRRGDTQYF.

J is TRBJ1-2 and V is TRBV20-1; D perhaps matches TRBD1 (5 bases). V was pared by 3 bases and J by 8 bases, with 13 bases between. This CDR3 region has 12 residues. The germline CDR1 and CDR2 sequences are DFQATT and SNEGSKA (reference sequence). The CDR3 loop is CSASYGGEGYTF. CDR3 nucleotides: TGCAGTGCTAGTTACGGGGGGGAAGGCTACACCTTC.

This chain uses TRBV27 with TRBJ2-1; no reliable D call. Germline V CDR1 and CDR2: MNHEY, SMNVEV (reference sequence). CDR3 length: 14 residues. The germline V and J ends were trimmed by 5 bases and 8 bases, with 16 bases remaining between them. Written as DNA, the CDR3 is TGTGCCAGCAGTCGAGTGGAGAGTAGGTATGAGCAGTTCTTC. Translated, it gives CASSRVESRYEQFF.

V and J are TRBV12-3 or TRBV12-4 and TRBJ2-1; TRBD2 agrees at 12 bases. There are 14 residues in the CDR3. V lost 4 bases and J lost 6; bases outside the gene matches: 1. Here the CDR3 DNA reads TGTGCCAGCAGTTCTAGCGGGAGGGGCAATGAGCAGTTCTTC. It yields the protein CASSSSGRGNEQFF.

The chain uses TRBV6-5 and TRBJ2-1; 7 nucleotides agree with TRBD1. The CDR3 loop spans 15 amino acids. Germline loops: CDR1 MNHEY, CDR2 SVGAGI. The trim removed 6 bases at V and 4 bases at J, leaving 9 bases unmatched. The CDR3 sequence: CASSQRQGGYNEQFF. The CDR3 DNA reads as TGTGCCAGCAGCCAGCGACAGGGTGGGTACAATGAGCAGTTCTTC.

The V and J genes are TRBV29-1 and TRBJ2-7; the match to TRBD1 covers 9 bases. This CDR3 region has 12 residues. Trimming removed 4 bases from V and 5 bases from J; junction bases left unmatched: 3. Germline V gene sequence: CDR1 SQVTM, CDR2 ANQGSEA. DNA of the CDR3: TGCAGCGTTGGGACAGGGGACCACGAGCAGTACTTC. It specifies CSVGTGDHEQYF.

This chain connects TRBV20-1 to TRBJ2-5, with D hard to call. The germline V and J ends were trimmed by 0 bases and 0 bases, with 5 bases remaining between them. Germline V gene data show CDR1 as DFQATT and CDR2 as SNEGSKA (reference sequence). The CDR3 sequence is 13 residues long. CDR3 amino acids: CSAREPYQETQYF. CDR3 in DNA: TGCAGTGCTAGAGAGCCATACCAAGAGACCCAGTACTTC.